Below are 17 T cell receptor beta chains sequenced from a single sample in a study of blood T cell repertoires in COVID-19. TCRdb's table, derived via immunoSEQ multiplex PCR, lists solely in-frame clones and lacks some. The table lists about 200,000 clones, 85% to 90% of them singletons, with roughly 18% in the top ten. Specimen: peripheral blood. The receptors stem from a person between 65 and 79 years old with COVID-19, enrolled during active disease.

The chain recombines TRBV6-5 with TRBJ2-3; D call uncertain. Trimming took 8 bases from V and 2 from J, leaving 14 bases between them. The CDR3 has 14 amino acids. In germline, CDR1 is MNHEY, CDR2 SVGAGI. The CDR3 region is CASASGGNTDTQYF. Written as DNA, the CDR3 is TGTGCCAGCGCCTCCGGCGGCAACACAGATACGCAGTATTTT.

The chain employs TRBV9 and TRBJ1-2; D possibly corresponds to TRBD1 (6 bases). The CDR3 is 13 amino acids. Germline CDR1 reads SGDLS; CDR2 reads YYNGEE. V lost 4 bases and J 4 bases, leaving 11 bases between the germline ends. CDR3 amino acids: CASSTGTGYGYTF. The CDR3 DNA reads as TGTGCCAGCAGCACAGGGACGGGCTATGGCTACACCTTC.

The chain is built from TRBV6-5 and TRBJ1-1; TRBD1 matches 7 bases. The CDR3 has 15 amino acids. The V gene end was trimmed by 7 bases and the J gene end by 5 bases; junction bases not matched to a gene: 13. Germline CDR1 MNHEY, CDR2 SVGAGI. CDR3 DNA: TGTGCCAGCACCGAAGGGACAGCGCTAGGGACTGAAGCTTTCTTT. It codes for CASTEGTALGTEAFF.

The rearrangement uses TRBV19 and TRBJ1-5; TRBD1 is a possible D gene (5 bases). Germline-derived CDR1 and CDR2 are LNHDA and SQIVND (reference sequence). There are 15 residues in the CDR3. The V and J ends lost 4 bases and 8 bases respectively, with 18 bases between them. The CDR3 DNA follows: TGTGCCAGTAGTAGGGGCCTGCCTTCCTTCGAGCCCCAGCATTTT. It is translated as CASSRGLPSFEPQHF.

Only one count was recorded for this clone. For the CDR3, the DNA is TGTGCCAGCAGCTTACAGGGGGTTGTGGAGACCCAGTACTTC. It is translated as CASSLQGVVETQYF. The chain uses TRBV11-2 and TRBJ2-5; TRBD1 matches 7 bases. The CDR3 length is 14 residues. The V segment lost 2 bases and the J segment 5 bases; nucleotides outside the gene matches: 5. Germline loops: CDR1 SGHAT, CDR2 FQNNGV. Together with reference TRBV11-2 and TRBJ2-5, the CDR3 gives the full variable domain: EAGVAQSPRYKIIEKRQSVAFWCNPISGHATLYWYQQILGQGPKLLIQFQNNGVVDDSQLPKDRFSAERLKGVDSTLKIQPAKLEDSAVYLCASSLQGVVETQYFGPGTRLLVL.

The genes are TRBV28 and TRBJ2-1, with 15 bases aligning to TRBD2. After removal of 6 bases from V and 9 bases from J, the junction contained 9 bases not matched to a gene. The CDR3 runs 16 residues. Germline CDR1 reads MDHEN; CDR2 reads SYDVKM. CDR3 protein: CASSEPGLAGGGEQFF. For the CDR3, the DNA is TGTGCCAGCAGCGAACCGGGACTAGCGGGAGGTGGTGAGCAGTTCTTC.

This clone has just a few counts. The V gene is TRBV7-9, the J gene TRBJ2-5, with TRBD1 identical over 8 bases. The CDR3 is 15 amino acids. V gave up 4 bases and J gave up 2 bases; unmatched junction bases: 6. Germline CDR1 and CDR2: SEHNR and FQNEAQ (reference sequence). The DNA for the CDR3 is TGTGCCAGCAGCTGGAGGACAGGGAGACAAGAGACCCAGTACTTC. Protein sequence: CASSWRTGRQETQYF.

The V call is TRBV9, the J call TRBJ2-5; 14 nucleotides line up with TRBD2. Germline CDR1 is SGDLS and CDR2 is YYNGEE. This CDR3 is built from 17 residues. Trimming took 3 bases from V and 5 from J; bases not matched to a gene: 9. The DNA for the CDR3 is TGTGCCAGCAGCGCGGGACTAGCGGGGGCGGAATCGGAGACCCAGTACTTC. Its protein product is CASSAGLAGAESETQYF. Filled out from reference TRBV9 and TRBJ2-5, the complete variable domain reads DSGVTQTPKHLITATGQRVTLRCSPRSGDLSVYWYQQSLDQGLQFLIQYYNGEERAKGNILERFSAQQFPDLHSELNLSSLELGDSALYFCASSAGLAGAESETQYFGPGTRLLVL.

The chain has TRBV2 and TRBJ1-5, with D uncertain. V was trimmed by 10 bases and J by 2 bases, leaving 12 bases between them. Germline CDR1 is SNHLY and CDR2 is FYNNEI. The CDR3 is 13 amino acids. CDR3 sequence (DNA): TGTGCCACCCGGGATAGTCGCAATCAGCCCCAGCATTTT. It is translated as CATRDSRNQPQHF.

The J gene is TRBJ2-7, the V gene TRBV3-1 (or the pseudogene TRBV3-2), with TRBD1 matching over 8 bases. CDR3 size: 18 residues. The V segment lost 0 bases and the J segment 2 bases; nucleotides outside the gene matches: 12. Germline CDR1 is LGHDT and CDR2 is YNNKEL (reference sequence). The CDR3 sequence is CASSQEKWDRYETYEQYF. The CDR3, as DNA: TGTGCCAGCAGCCAAGAAAAGTGGGACAGGTATGAGACCTACGAGCAGTACTTC.

V gene TRBV3-1 (or the pseudogene TRBV3-2) combines with J gene TRBJ1-3, with TRBD1 matching 7 bases. The CDR3 totals 15 residues. Trimming cost V 0 bases and J 3 bases; bases outside gene matches: 2. CDR1 LGHDT and CDR2 YNNKEL come from the germline V gene (reference sequence). CDR3 residues: CASSQETGFGNTIYF. The CDR3 DNA reads as TGTGCCAGCAGCCAAGAGACAGGGTTTGGAAACACCATATATTTT.

The chain carries TRBV5-1 and TRBJ2-3; D may be TRBD2 (5 bases). Trimming cost V 1 base and J 3 bases, with 12 bases left between them. The CDR3 extends over 15 amino acids. Germline assignment: CDR1 SGHRS and CDR2 YFSETQ. In nucleotides, the CDR3 is TGCGCCAGCAGCTTGCGGCTAGCTGGGACAGATACGCAGTATTTT. Translation gives CASSLRLAGTDTQYF.

The rearrangement joins TRBV7-9 to TRBJ2-5; 7 bases agree with TRBD2. The CDR3 is 15 residues long. Losses at the gene ends were 3 bases for V and 5 bases for J; bases not matched to a gene: 9. The germline gives CDR1 SEHNR, CDR2 FQNEAQ (reference sequence). CDR3 amino acids: CASSLRSGRAETQYF. The CDR3, as DNA: TGTGCCAGCAGCTTGCGTAGCGGGCGGGCGGAGACCCAGTACTTC.

The chain joins TRBV14 to TRBJ2-5; TRBD2 aligns across 11 bases. Germline V gene sequence: CDR1 SGHDN, CDR2 FVKESK. V was pared by 4 bases and J by 0 bases, with 4 bases of the junction left unmatched. The CDR3 totals 16 residues. CDR3 bases: TGTGCCAGCAGCCGGAGACTAGCGGGGTACCAAGAGACCCAGTACTTC. Residues: CASSRRLAGYQETQYF.

The CDR3 DNA follows: TGTGCCAGCAGCTTATTGGCACAGCCTAATGAAAAACTGTTTTTT. It is translated as CASSLLAQPNEKLFF. The rearrangement joins TRBV7-9 to TRBJ1-4; D is uncertain. Trimming left V 2 bases short and J 3 bases short, with 10 bases between. The CDR3 runs to 15 residues. Germline CDR1 SEHNR, CDR2 FQNEAQ (reference sequence).

The chain links TRBV3-1 (or the pseudogene TRBV3-2) to TRBJ1-1; 8 nucleotides agree with TRBD1. The germline V gene has CDR1 LGHDT and CDR2 YNNKEL (reference sequence). The ends lost 5 bases at V and 1 base at J; junction bases unmatched: 9. The CDR3 consists of 16 residues. The chain's CDR3 is CASSSNRGLGNTEAFF. The DNA for the CDR3 is TGTGCCAGCAGCAGCAACAGGGGGTTGGGGAACACTGAAGCTTTCTTT.

The chain carries TRBV18 and TRBJ2-5; 9 positions match TRBD2. With V trimmed by 2 bases and J by 3 bases, 7 bases remained unmatched. This CDR3 has 16 amino acids. Per germline, CDR1 KGHSH and CDR2 LQKENI. The DNA of the CDR3 is TGTGCCAGCTCACCAATTGCGGGGGGGCAGAAAGAGACCCAGTACTTC. This codes for CASSPIAGGQKETQYF.